These 5 T cell receptor beta chains share one sample of origin, sequenced in a study of molecular identifiers for immune sequencing clone quantification. TCRdb analysed the PCR reads with MiXCR anew, one entry per CDR3 protein. The sample has about 640,000 distinct CDR3 sequences; just under 20% are singletons. The specimen was naive CD8+ T cells from blood, with Jurkat cell RNA spiked in. Stated subset: FACS-sorted CD8+CD4-CCR7+CD45RA+ naive T cells. Receptors were obtained from a human donor in good health. Some libraries in this study had Jurkat cell RNA spiked in.

This clonotype has at least ten counts. This chain uses TRBV20-1 with TRBJ2-5, with TRBD2 identical over 8 bases. The V gene end was trimmed by 0 bases and the J gene end by 5 bases; junction bases not matched to a gene: 14. The CDR3 has 17 amino acids. Germline V gene data show CDR1 as DFQATT and CDR2 as SNEGSKA (reference sequence). CDR3 sequence (DNA): TGCAGTGCTAGAGACGAGCGCGGGACTAGTGTTGTGGAGACCCAGTACTTC. This gives the protein CSARDERGTSVVETQYF.

V usage is TRBV7-3 and J usage is TRBJ2-1; D is possibly TRBD2 (6 bases). The CDR3 loop spans 13 amino acids. Trimming left V 5 bases short and J 10 bases short, with 15 bases between. Germline CDR1 reads SGHTA; CDR2 reads FQGTGA. Here the CDR3 DNA reads TGTGCCAGCAGCCCATCCACGGGGGAGGAGCAGTTCTTC. Protein product: CASSPSTGEEQFF.

The V gene is TRBV7-6, the J gene TRBJ1-1; D gene uncertain. This CDR3 region has 16 residues. The germline V gene encodes CDR1 SGHVS and CDR2 FNYEAQ. V was clipped by 1 base and J by 4 bases, with 16 bases between them. CDR3 loop: CASSLVRAREGTEAFF. For the CDR3, the DNA is TGTGCCAGCAGCTTAGTACGAGCGAGGGAGGGCACTGAAGCTTTCTTT.

This chain connects TRBV5-3 to TRBJ1-3, with no clear D. TRBV5-3 is noted as an ORF with a role that remains uncertain. Trimming shortened V by 8 bases and J by 4 bases, and 16 bases separated the two germline ends. The CDR3 length is 14 residues. CDR3 residues: CASSVVPAGNTIYF. The CDR3 DNA reads TGTGCCAGCAGCGTGGTGCCAGCAGGAAACACCATATATTTT.

To note about this clonotype: A single base separates this from a much larger clone, so it may be a read error. This sequence joins TRBV7-9 and TRBJ2-7; a weak D match, TRBD1 (5 bases). Germline CDR1 is SEHNR and CDR2 is FQNEAQ (reference sequence). The CDR3 loop spans 13 amino acids. The DNA of the CDR3 is TGTGCCGGCAGCGAACAGGTTCGCTACGAGCAGTACTTC. It specifies CAGSEQVRYEQYF.